These T cell receptor beta chains were read from a single sample in a study of OX40 agonist ivuxolimab in advanced cancers. Measured with immunoSEQ multiplex PCR; TCRdb has only the in-frame clones, and not every one. Here the sample spans some 82,000 clones, over 75% being singletons. This specimen consisted of CD4+ or CD8+ T cells sorted from blood, obtained in a trial of the OX40 agonist ivuxolimab. These receptor sequences come from an adult with an advanced solid tumor such as melanoma, head and neck, liver or kidney cancer. CDR3s include the opening cysteine and the closing phenylalanine or tryptophan. D genes are given only for firm matches. Some rows mark clone size as missing; the rest say once, few, many or name a class of expanded clone.

TRBV28	TRBD1	TRBJ1-2	NA	CASTTGLGYTF	TGTGCCAGTACGACAGGGCTAGGCTACACCTTC
TRBV28	NA	TRBJ2-1	NA	CASTRWTAYNEQFF	TGTGCCAGCACCCGTTGGACAGCCTACAATGAGCAGTTCTTC
TRBV5-6	TRBD1	TRBJ1-2	NA	CASSISPAGGNYGYTF	TGTGCCAGCAGCATAAGCCCGGCAGGGGGGAACTATGGCTACACCTTC
TRBV21-1	NA	TRBJ1-1	NA	CASFATGGMTEAFF	TGTGCCAGCTTCGCGACAGGGGGGATGACTGAAGCTTTCTTT
TRBV30	NA	TRBJ1-2	few	CAWSVPGYGYTF	TGTGCCTGGAGTGTACCCGGGTATGGCTACACCTTC
TRBV30	NA	TRBJ1-2	NA	CAWSVGSHYGYTF	TGTGCCTGGAGTGTGGGATCGCACTATGGCTACACCTTC
TRBV5-5	NA	TRBJ1-1	NA	CASSLAGHTEAFF	TGTGCCAGCAGCTTGGCAGGGCACACTGAAGCTTTCTTT
TRBV2	TRBD1	TRBJ2-7	NA	CASRGQDRGTYEQYF	TGTGCCAGCAGGGGACAGGACAGGGGAACCTACGAGCAGTACTTC
TRBV28	TRBD1	TRBJ2-5	NA	CASRDGGQGEGTQYF	TGTGCCAGCAGGGATGGGGGACAGGGGGAGGGGACCCAGTACTTC
TRBV6-5	NA	TRBJ2-7	NA	CASTGNSYEQYF	TGTGCCAGTACAGGGAACTCCTACGAGCAGTACTTC
TRBV5-1	NA	TRBJ2-7	NA	CASSLENNPYYEQYF	TGCGCCAGCAGCTTGGAGAACAATCCTTACTACGAGCAGTACTTC
TRBV30	NA	TRBJ1-3	NA	CAWNRGTGNTIYF	TGTGCCTGGAATCGGGGGACTGGAAACACCATATATTTT
TRBV5-1	TRBD1	TRBJ2-2	few	CASSGYLGQGITGELFF	TGCGCCAGCAGCGGCTATTTGGGACAGGGTATCACCGGGGAGCTGTTTTTT
TRBV10-3	TRBD2	TRBJ2-1	once	CAISSGRGSYNEQFF	TGTGCCATCTCGAGCGGGAGGGGCTCCTACAATGAGCAGTTCTTC
TRBV19	TRBD1	TRBJ1-1	NA	CASLGQGRTEAFF	TGTGCCAGTCTTGGACAGGGGAGGACTGAAGCTTTCTTT
TRBV2	TRBD1	TRBJ2-1	NA	CASAVQGARNEQFF	TGTGCCAGCGCTGTACAGGGGGCGCGCAATGAGCAGTTCTTC
TRBV7-9	TRBD1	TRBJ1-1	NA	CASSLRQGRNTEAFF	TGTGCCAGCAGCTTAAGACAGGGGAGAAACACTGAAGCTTTCTTT
TRBV5-1	TRBD2	TRBJ2-3	few	CASSTGLAGPSTDTQYF	TGCGCCAGCAGCACGGGACTAGCGGGACCTAGCACAGATACGCAGTATTTT
TRBV7-2	NA	TRBJ2-1	NA	CASRAGSRNEQFF	TGTGCCAGCAGAGCGGGTAGTCGAAATGAGCAGTTCTTC
TRBV5-1	NA	TRBJ1-2	NA	CASRTTANYGYTF	TGCGCCAGCAGGACGACGGCTAACTATGGCTACACCTTC
TRBV5-6	TRBD2	TRBJ2-3	NA	CASSSLAGVSDTQYF	TGTGCCAGCAGCTCTTTAGCGGGAGTATCAGATACGCAGTATTTT
TRBV9	NA	TRBJ2-7	few	CASSVGGGLTYEQYF	TGTGCCAGCAGCGTAGGGGGTGGGTTGACCTACGAGCAGTACTTC
TRBV15	NA	TRBJ1-1	NA	CATSRRDQGYRAFF	TGTGCCACCAGCAGGAGGGATCAGGGGTATCGCGCTTTCTTT
TRBV28	NA	TRBJ1-4	NA	CASTRSGGYYEKLFF	TGTGCCAGCACTCGATCGGGGGGATATTATGAAAAACTGTTTTTT
TRBV5-4	NA	TRBJ2-2	once	CASSQGVMNTGELFF	TGTGCCAGCAGCCAAGGGGTTATGAACACCGGGGAGCTGTTTTTT
TRBV6-1	NA	TRBJ2-7	NA	CASSFTGRYEQYF	TGTGCCAGCAGTTTTACGGGAAGGTACGAGCAGTACTTC
TRBV7-9	NA	TRBJ2-1	NA	CASSLSERSYNEQFF	TGTGCCAGCAGCTTAAGTGAGAGGTCCTACAATGAGCAGTTCTTC
TRBV2	NA	TRBJ1-2	NA	CASTLGGNNYGYTF	TGTGCCAGCACCCTAGGAGGGAATAACTATGGCTACACCTTC
TRBV27	NA	TRBJ1-1	NA	CASSPHMTAGNTEAFF	TGTGCCAGCAGTCCCCATATGACGGCCGGGAACACTGAAGCTTTCTTT
TRBV28	NA	TRBJ1-2	NA	CASSLRSNYGYTF	TGTGCCAGCAGCCTACGGAGTAACTATGGCTACACCTTC
TRBV6-5	NA	TRBJ2-2	few	CASRVSGGPAGELFF	TGTGCCAGCAGGGTTAGCGGCGGGCCCGCCGGGGAGCTGTTTTTT
TRBV7-2	TRBD1	TRBJ1-5	NA	CASSEGQIGAWTQHF	TGTGCCAGCAGCGAGGGACAGATTGGCGCCTGGACCCAGCATTTT
TRBV9	NA	TRBJ2-2	NA	CASSVGPTGELFF	TGTGCCAGCAGCGTAGGACCCACCGGGGAGCTGTTTTTT
TRBV7-9	NA	TRBJ2-5	once	CASRLGAGETQYF	TGTGCCAGCAGGTTGGGCGCAGGGGAGACCCAGTACTTC